The clone carrying this T cell receptor beta chain was observed a handful of times. The table came from immunoSEQ multiplex PCR; TCRdb's copy has only in-frame clones and leaves some out. Of 250,000 to 300,000 clones in the sample, about 80% were seen once. This entry comes from a study of control samples from healthy donors and cancer patients. The CDR3 spans 19 residues. Trimming cost V 2 bases and J 0 bases; bases outside gene matches: 6. Germline V gene data show CDR1 as MGHRA and CDR2 as YSYEKL. This sequence joins TRBV4-1 and TRBJ2-6; 11 bases align to TRBD1. The receptor comes from a woman aged 60 to 75 with lung cancer. Sequencing was performed on PBMCs. CDR3 coding DNA: TGCGCCAGCAGCCAAAGCAGGGACAGGGGGTTCTCTGGGGCCAACGTCCTGACTTTC. It specifies CASSQSRDRGFSGANVLTF.